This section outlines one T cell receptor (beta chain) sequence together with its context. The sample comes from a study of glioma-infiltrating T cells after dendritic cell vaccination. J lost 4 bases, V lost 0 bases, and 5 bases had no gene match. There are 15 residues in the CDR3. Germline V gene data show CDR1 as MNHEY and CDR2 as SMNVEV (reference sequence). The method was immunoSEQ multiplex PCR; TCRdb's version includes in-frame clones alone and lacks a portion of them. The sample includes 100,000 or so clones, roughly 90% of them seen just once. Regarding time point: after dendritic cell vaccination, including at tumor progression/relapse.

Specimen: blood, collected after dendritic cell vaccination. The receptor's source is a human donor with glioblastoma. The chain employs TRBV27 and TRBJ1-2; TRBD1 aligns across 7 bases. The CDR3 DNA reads TGTGCCAGCAGTTTATCGGCAGGGGGTCCCTATGGCTACACCTTC. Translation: CASSLSAGGPYGYTF.